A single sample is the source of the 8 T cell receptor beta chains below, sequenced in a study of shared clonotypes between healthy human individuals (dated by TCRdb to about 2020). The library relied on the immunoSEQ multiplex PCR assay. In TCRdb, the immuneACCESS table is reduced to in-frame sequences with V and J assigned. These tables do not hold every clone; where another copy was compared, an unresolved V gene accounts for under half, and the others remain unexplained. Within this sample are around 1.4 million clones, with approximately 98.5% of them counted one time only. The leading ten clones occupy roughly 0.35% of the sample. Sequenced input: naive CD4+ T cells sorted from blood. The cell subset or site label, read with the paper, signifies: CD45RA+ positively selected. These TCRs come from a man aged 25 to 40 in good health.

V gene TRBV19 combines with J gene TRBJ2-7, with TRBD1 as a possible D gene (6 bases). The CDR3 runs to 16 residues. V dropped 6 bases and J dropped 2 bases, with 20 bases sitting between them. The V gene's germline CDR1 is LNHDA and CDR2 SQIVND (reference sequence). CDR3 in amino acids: CASSPMGAGGTYEQYF. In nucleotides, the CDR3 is TGTGCCAGTAGCCCAATGGGGGCAGGAGGAACCTACGAGCAGTACTTC.

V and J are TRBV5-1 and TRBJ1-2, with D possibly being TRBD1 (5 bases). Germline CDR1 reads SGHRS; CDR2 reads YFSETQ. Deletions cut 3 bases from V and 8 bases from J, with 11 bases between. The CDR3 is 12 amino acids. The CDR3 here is CASSSGVSGYTF. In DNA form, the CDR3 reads TGCGCCAGCAGCTCGGGGGTTTCAGGCTACACCTTC. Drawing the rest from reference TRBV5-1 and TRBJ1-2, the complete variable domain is KAGVTQTPRYLIKTRGQQVTLSCSPISGHRSVSWYQQTPGQGLQFLFEYFSETQRNKGNFPGRFSGRQFSNSRSEMNVSTLELGDSALYLCASSSGVSGYTFGSGTRLTVV.

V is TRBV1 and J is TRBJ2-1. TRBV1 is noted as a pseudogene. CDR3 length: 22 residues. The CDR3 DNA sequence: TGCACCAGCAGCCGCCAGATGTCTGGGGACTTCTTAGTTGGGGCGGAGGGGGTTGAGCAGTTCTTC. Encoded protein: CTSSRQMSGDFLVGAEGVEQFF.

CDR3 sequence reads: CASTSRLYGYTF. Written as DNA, the CDR3 is TGTGCCAGCACCTCCCGCCTATATGGCTACACCTTC. This sequence joins TRBV5-8 and TRBJ1-2; D not certain. Trimming cost V 6 bases and J 5 bases, with 11 bases left between them. The CDR3 covers 12 residues. Looked up from germline, CDR1 is SGHTS and CDR2 is YDEGEE. Complete variable domain (other parts from reference TRBV5-8 and TRBJ1-2): EAGVTQSPTHLIKTRGQQATLRCSPISGHTSVYWYQQALGLGLQFLLWYDEGEERNRGNFPPRFSGRQFPNYSSELNVNALELEDSALYLCASTSRLYGYTFGSGTRLTVV.

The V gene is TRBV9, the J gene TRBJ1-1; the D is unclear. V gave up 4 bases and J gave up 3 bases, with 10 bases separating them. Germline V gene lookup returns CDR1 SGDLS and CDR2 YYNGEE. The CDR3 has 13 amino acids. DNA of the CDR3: TGTGCCAGCAGCCCTCGGAGCGACACTGAAGCTTTCTTT. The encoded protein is CASSPRSDTEAFF.

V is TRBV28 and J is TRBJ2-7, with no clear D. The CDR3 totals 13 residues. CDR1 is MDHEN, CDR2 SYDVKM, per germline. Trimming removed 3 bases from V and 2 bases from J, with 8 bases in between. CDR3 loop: CASSLPATYEQYF. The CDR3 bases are TGTGCCAGCAGTTTGCCGGCTACCTACGAGCAGTACTTC.

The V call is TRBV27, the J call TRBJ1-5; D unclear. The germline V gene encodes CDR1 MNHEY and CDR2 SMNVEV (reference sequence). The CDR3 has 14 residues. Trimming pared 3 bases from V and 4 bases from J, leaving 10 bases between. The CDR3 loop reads CASSLRSENQPQHF. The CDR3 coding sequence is TGTGCCAGCAGTTTGCGTAGTGAGAATCAGCCCCAGCATTTT.

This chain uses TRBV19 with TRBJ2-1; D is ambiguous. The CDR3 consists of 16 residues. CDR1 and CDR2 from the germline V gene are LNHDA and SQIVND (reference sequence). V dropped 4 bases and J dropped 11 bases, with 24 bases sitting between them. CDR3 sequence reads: CASSTVRHPSSRKQFF. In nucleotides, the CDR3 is TGTGCCAGTAGTACCGTCCGACATCCGTCATCACGAAAGCAGTTCTTC. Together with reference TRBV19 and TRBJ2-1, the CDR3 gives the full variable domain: DGGITQSPKYLFRKEGQNVTLSCEQNLNHDAMYWYRQDPGQGLRLIYYSQIVNDFQKGDIAEGYSVSREKKESFPLTVTSAQKNPTAFYLCASSTVRHPSSRKQFFGPGTRLTVL.